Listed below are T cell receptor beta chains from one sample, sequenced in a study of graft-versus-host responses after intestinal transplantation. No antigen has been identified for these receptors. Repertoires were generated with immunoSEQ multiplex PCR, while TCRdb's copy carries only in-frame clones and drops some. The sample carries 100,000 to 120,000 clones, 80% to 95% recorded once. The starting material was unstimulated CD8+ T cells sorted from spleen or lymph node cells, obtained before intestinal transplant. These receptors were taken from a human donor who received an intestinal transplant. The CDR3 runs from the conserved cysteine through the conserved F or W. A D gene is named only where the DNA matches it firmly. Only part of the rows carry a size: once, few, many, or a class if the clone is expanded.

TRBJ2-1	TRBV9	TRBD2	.	CASSPWGLAGNYNEQFF	TGTGCCAGCAGCCCCTGGGGACTAGCGGGAAATTACAATGAGCAGTTCTTC
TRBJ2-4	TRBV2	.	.	CASSSFGGAKNIQYF	TGTGCCAGCAGTTCCTTCGGGGGAGCCAAAAACATTCAGTACTTC
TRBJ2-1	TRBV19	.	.	CASSIQAADEQFF	TGTGCCAGTAGTATACAGGCGGCCGATGAGCAGTTCTTC
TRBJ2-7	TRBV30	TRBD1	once	CAWRYRGGAEQYF	TGTGCCTGGAGATACAGGGGCGGCGCCGAGCAGTACTTC
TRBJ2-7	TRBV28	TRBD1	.	CASSLSGTGNEQYF	TGTGCCAGCAGTTTGTCCGGGACAGGAAACGAGCAATACTTC
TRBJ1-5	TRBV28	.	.	CASDLRRFQPQHF	TGTGCCAGCGATCTTAGGAGGTTTCAGCCCCAGCATTTT
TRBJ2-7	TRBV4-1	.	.	CASSQETGLAPYEQYF	TGCGCCAGCAGCCAAGAAACGGGACTCGCGCCTTACGAGCAGTACTTC
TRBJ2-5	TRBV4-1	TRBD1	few	CASSHLPQTGRVETQYF	TGCGCCAGCAGCCACCTCCCACAGACAGGGCGTGTGGAGACCCAGTACTTC
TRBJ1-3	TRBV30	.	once	CAWSPGISGNTIYF	TGTGCCTGGTCTCCAGGAATCTCTGGAAACACCATATATTTT
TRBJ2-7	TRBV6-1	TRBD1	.	CASSFGTGLNEQYF	TGTGCCAGCAGCTTTGGGACAGGGTTAAACGAGCAGTACTTC
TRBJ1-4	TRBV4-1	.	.	CASSQEHRTVEKLFF	TGCGCCAGCAGCCAAGAGCACAGGACCGTTGAAAAACTGTTTTTT
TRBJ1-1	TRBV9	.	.	CASSVGANTEAFF	TGTGCCAGCAGCGTAGGGGCGAACACTGAAGCTTTCTTT
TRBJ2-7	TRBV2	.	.	CASSAQGEDEQYF	TGTGCCAGCAGTGCTCAGGGGGAGGACGAGCAGTACTTC
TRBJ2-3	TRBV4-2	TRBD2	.	CASSQAGLAGESTDTQYF	TGTGCCAGCAGCCAGGCCGGACTAGCGGGAGAGAGCACAGATACGCAGTATTTT
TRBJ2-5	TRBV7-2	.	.	CASSLGPPYPGETQYF	TGTGCCAGCAGCCTAGGGCCCCCCTATCCGGGAGAGACCCAGTACTTC
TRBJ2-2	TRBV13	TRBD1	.	CASSPTGTAIKNTGELFF	TGTGCCAGCAGCCCAACCGGGACAGCTATCAAGAACACCGGGGAGCTGTTTTTT
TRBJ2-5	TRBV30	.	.	CAGRRMVDRYLETQYF	TGTGCCGGACGACGGATGGTGGACCGGTACTTGGAGACCCAGTACTTC
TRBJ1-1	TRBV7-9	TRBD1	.	CASSRDSYMNTEAFF	TGTGCCAGCAGCCGGGACAGCTACATGAACACTGAAGCTTTCTTT
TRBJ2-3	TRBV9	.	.	CASSREGDTQYF	TGTGCCAGCAGCCGAGAAGGAGATACGCAGTATTTT
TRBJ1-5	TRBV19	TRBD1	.	CASSIGPGQRHF	TGTGCCAGTAGTATAGGACCGGGACAGAGGCATTTT
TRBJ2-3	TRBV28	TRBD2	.	CAGGMGLAGAPDTQYF	TGTGCCGGGGGAATGGGACTAGCGGGGGCCCCAGATACGCAGTATTTT
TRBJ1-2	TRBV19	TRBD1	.	CASSPTTGGYGYTF	TGTGCCAGTAGCCCGACGACAGGGGGATATGGCTACACCTTC
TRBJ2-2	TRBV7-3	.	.	CASSLITGRTGELFF	TGTGCCAGCAGCTTAATCACAGGGCGCACCGGGGAGCTGTTTTTT
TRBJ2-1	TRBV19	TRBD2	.	CASSASGGEQFF	TGTGCCAGCTCGGCTAGCGGGGGGGAGCAGTTCTTC
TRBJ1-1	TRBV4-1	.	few	CASSTSWNTEAFF	TGCGCCAGCAGCACCTCGTGGAACACTGAAGCTTTCTTT
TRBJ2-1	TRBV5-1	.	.	CASSPSGVYNEQFF	TGCGCCAGCAGCCCTTCCGGGGTCTACAATGAGCAGTTCTTC
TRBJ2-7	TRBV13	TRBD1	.	CASSLGSDGRDSSYEQYF	TGTGCCAGCAGCTTAGGGAGTGACGGAAGGGACAGCAGTTACGAGCAGTACTTC
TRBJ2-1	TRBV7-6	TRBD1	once	CASSPPTGDEQFF	TGTGCCAGCAGCCCGCCGACAGGGGATGAGCAGTTCTTC
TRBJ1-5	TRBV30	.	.	CAWSVQMNQPQHF	TGTGCCTGGAGTGTACAGATGAATCAGCCCCAGCATTTT
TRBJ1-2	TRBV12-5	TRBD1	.	CASGLHRTGRVGYTF	TGTGCTAGTGGTCTCCATAGGACAGGACGGGTCGGCTACACCTTC
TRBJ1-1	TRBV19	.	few	CASTLRARRTEAFF	TGTGCCAGTACCCTCAGGGCTCGGCGCACTGAAGCTTTCTTT
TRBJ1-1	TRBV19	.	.	CASISRTRSSTEAFF	TGTGCCAGTATATCCAGGACGAGGTCGAGCACTGAAGCTTTCTTT
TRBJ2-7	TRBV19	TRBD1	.	CASSIAYGQGYYEQYF	TGTGCCAGTAGTATAGCTTATGGACAGGGTTACTACGAGCAGTACTTC
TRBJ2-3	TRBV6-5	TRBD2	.	CASSYSAGDTDTQYF	TGTGCCAGCAGTTACTCGGCGGGAGACACAGATACGCAGTATTTT
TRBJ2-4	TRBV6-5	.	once	CATGTGHQYF	TGTGCCACCGGGACCGGCCATCAGTACTTC
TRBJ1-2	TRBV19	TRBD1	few	CASTDTDRGRYGYTF	TGTGCCAGTACCGATACGGACAGGGGGCGATACGGCTACACCTTC
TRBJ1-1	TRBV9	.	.	CASSVGGVTTEAFF	TGTGCCAGCAGCGTCGGGGGTGTGACCACTGAAGCTTTCTTT
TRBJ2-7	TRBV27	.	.	CASSWSQTYEQYF	TGTGCCAGCAGTTGGAGCCAGACCTACGAGCAGTACTTC
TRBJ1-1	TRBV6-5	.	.	CASSDSRSRGTEAFF	TGTGCCAGCAGTGACTCCCGCAGCAGGGGAACTGAAGCTTTCTTT
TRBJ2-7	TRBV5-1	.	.	CASSLFPSYEQYF	TGCGCCAGCAGCTTGTTCCCCTCCTACGAGCAGTACTTC
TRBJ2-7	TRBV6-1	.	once	CASSALPGTHSYEQYF	TGTGCCAGCAGTGCCCTCCCCGGGACTCACTCCTACGAGCAGTACTTC
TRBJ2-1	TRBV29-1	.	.	CSVMGPETYNEQFF	TGCAGCGTTATGGGACCCGAGACCTACAATGAGCAGTTCTTC
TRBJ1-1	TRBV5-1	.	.	CASRLSARGTEAFF	TGCGCCAGCAGGTTATCGGCCAGGGGCACTGAAGCTTTCTTT
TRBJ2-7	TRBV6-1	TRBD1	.	CASGDPGQGIEQYF	TGTGCCAGCGGGGACCCGGGACAGGGCATCGAGCAGTACTTC
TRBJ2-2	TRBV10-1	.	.	CAGVKEELFF	TGCGCCGGGGTAAAAGAGGAGCTGTTTTTT
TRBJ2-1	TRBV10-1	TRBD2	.	CASSELGEGSNEQFF	TGCGCCAGCAGTGAGTTGGGGGAGGGTTCGAATGAGCAGTTCTTC
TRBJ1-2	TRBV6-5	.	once	CASSRGRPDGYTF	TGTGCCAGCAGTAGAGGGCGGCCTGATGGCTACACCTTC
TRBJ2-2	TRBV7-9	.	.	CASSFAGNTGELFF	TGTGCCAGCAGCTTCGCAGGGAACACCGGGGAGCTGTTTTTT
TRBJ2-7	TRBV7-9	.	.	CASSSAQGSLAYEQYF	TGTGCCAGCAGCTCAGCCCAGGGATCTCTGGCCTACGAGCAGTACTTC
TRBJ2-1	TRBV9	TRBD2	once	CASSVTSARGSYNEQFF	TGTGCCAGCAGCGTAACTAGCGCCAGAGGGTCCTACAATGAGCAGTTCTTC
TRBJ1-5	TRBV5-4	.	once	CASSSGPTRGQPQHF	TGTGCCAGCAGCTCCGGGCCTACTAGGGGGCAGCCCCAGCATTTT
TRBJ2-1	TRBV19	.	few	CASSIALAPNEQFF	TGTGCCAGTAGTATTGCCCTAGCGCCCAATGAGCAGTTCTTC
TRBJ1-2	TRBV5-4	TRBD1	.	CASSPGGSTYGYTF	TGTGCCAGCAGCCCAGGGGGCTCTACCTATGGCTACACCTTC